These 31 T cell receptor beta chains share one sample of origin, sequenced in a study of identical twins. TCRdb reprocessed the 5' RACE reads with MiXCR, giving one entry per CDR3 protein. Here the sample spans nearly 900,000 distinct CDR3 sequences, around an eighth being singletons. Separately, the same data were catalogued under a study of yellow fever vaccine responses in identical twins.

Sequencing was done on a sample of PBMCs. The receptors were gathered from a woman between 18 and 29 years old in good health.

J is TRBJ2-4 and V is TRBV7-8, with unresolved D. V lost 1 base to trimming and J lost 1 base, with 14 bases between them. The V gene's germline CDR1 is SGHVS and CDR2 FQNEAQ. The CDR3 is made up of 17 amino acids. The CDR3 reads CASSLDGPRPAKNIQYF. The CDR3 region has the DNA TGTGCCAGCAGCTTAGACGGACCCCGACCGGCCAAAAACATTCAGTACTTC. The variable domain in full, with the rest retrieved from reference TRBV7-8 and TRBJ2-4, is GAGVSQSPRYKVAKRGQDVALRCDPISGHVSLFWYQQALGQGPEFLTYFQNEAQLDKSGLPSDRFFAERPEGSVSTLKIQRTQQEDSAVYLCASSLDGPRPAKNIQYFGAGTRLSVL.

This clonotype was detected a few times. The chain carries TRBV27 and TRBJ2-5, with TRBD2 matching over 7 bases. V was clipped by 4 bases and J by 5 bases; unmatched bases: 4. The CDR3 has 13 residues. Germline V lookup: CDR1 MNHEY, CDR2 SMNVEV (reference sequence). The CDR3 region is CASSSREGETQYF. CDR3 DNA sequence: TGTGCCAGCAGTTCGAGGGAGGGTGAGACCCAGTACTTC.

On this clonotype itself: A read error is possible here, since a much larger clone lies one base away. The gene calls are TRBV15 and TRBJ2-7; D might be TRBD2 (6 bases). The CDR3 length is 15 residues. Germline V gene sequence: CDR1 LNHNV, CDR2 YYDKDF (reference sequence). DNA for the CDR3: TGTGCCACCAGCAGAGAATTTGGCGGGAACTACAAGCAGTACTTC. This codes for CATSREFGGNYKQYF.

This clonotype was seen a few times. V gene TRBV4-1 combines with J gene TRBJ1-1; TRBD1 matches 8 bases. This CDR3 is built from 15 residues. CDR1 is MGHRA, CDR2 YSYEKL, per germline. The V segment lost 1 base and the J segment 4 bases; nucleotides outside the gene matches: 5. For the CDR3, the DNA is TGCGCCAGCAGCCAAGTGGACAGGGACGGCACTGAAGCTTTCTTT. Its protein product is CASSQVDRDGTEAFF.

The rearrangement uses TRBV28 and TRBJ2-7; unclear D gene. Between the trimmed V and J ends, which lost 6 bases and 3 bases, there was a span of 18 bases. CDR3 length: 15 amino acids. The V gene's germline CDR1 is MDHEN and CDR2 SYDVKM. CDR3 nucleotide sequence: TGTGCCAGCAGCCCCCTGAGGAATAAGGGCTACGAGCAGTACTTC. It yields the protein CASSPLRNKGYEQYF.

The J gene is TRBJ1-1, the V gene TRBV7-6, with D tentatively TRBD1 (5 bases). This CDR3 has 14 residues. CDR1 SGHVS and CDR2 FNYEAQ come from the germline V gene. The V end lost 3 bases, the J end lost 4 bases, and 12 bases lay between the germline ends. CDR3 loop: CASSLRGMGTEAFF. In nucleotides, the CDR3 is TGTGCCAGCAGCTTGAGGGGCATGGGCACTGAAGCTTTCTTT.

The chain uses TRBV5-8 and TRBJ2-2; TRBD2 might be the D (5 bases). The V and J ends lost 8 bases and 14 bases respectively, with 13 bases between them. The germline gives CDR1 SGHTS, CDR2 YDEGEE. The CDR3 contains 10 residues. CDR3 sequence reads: CARRTGVLFF. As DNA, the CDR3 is TGTGCCAGGAGAACCGGGGTCCTGTTTTTT.

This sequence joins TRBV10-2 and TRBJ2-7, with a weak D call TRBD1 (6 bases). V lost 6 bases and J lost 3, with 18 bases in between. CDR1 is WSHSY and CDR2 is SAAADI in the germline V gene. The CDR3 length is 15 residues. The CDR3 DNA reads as TGCGCCAGCAGCAGTCGACAGGTCGGTGGCTACGAGCAGTACTTC. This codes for CASSSRQVGGYEQYF.

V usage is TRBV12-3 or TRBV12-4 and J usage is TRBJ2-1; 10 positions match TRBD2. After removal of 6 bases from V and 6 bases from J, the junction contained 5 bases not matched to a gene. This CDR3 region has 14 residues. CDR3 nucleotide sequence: TGTGCCAGCAGCCCAGCGGGAGGGGCCAATGAGCAGTTCTTC. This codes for CASSPAGGANEQFF.

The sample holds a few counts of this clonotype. The CDR3 region is CASSQGQLPYGYTF. The CDR3 DNA reads TGCGCCAGCAGCCAGGGACAGCTACCCTATGGCTACACCTTC. V gene TRBV5-1 combines with J gene TRBJ1-2; 7 bases align to TRBD1. The CDR3 covers 14 residues. Germline-derived CDR1 and CDR2 are SGHRS and YFSETQ. Trimming removed 4 bases from V and 4 bases from J; junction bases left unmatched: 7.

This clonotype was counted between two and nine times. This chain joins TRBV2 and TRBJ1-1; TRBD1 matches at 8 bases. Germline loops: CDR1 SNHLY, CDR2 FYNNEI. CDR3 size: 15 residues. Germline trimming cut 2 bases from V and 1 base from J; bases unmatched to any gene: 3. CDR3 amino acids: CASSEQGAANTEAFF. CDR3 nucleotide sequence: TGTGCCAGCAGTGAACAGGGGGCTGCGAACACTGAAGCTTTCTTT.

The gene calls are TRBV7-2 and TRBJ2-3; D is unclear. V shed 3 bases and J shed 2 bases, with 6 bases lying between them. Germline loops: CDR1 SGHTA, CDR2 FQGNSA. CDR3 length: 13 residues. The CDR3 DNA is TGTGCCAGCAGCTTCAGCCACACAGATACGCAGTATTTT. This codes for CASSFSHTDTQYF.

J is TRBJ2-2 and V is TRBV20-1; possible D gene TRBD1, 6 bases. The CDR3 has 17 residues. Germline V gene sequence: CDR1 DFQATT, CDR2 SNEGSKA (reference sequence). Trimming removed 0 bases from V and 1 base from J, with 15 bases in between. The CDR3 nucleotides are TGCAGTGCTAGAGATCGCCTACAGGGCGGGAACACCGGGGAGCTGTTTTTT. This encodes CSARDRLQGGNTGELFF.

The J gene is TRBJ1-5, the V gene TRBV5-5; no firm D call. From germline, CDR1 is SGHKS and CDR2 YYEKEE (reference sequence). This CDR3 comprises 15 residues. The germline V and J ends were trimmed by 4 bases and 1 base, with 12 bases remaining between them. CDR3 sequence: CASSHRVVSNQPQHF. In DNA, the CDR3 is TGTGCCAGCAGCCACCGGGTGGTAAGCAATCAGCCCCAGCATTTT.

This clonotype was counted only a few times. Here the CDR3 reads CASSEVSYEQYF. CDR3 DNA sequence: TGTGCCAGCAGTGAAGTTTCCTACGAGCAGTACTTC. The rearrangement joins TRBV6-1 to TRBJ2-7; unclear D gene. The ends were cut back, 1 base at V and 1 base at J, with 2 bases in the middle. The CDR3 has 12 residues. The germline V gene has CDR1 MNHNS and CDR2 SASEGT.

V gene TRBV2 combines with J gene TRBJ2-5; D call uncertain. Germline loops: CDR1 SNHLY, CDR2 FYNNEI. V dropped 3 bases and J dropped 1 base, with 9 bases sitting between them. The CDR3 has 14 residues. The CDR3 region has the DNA TGTGCCAGCAGTGACTCGACAACCCAAGAGACCCAGTACTTC. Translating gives CASSDSTTQETQYF.

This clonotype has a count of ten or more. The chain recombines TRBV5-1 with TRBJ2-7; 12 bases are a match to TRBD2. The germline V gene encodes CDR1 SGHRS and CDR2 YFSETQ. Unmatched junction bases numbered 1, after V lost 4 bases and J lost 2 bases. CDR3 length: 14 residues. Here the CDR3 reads CASSPSGGAYEQYV. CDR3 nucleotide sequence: TGCGCCAGCAGCCCTAGCGGGGGGGCCTACGAGCAGTACGTC.

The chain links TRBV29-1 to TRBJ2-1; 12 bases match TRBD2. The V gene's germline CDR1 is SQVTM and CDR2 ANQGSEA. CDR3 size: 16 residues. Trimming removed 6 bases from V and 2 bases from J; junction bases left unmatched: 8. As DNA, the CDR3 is TGCAGCGTCGCGGGACTAGCGGGTTTTCCCTACAATGAGCAGTTCTTC. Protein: CSVAGLAGFPYNEQFF.

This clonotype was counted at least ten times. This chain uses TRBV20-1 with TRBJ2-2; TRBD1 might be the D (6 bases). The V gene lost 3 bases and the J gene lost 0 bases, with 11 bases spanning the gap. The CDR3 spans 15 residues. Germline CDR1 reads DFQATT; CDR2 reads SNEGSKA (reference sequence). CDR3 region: CSASRTAANTGELFF. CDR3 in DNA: TGCAGTGCTAGTCGGACAGCCGCGAACACCGGGGAGCTGTTTTTT.

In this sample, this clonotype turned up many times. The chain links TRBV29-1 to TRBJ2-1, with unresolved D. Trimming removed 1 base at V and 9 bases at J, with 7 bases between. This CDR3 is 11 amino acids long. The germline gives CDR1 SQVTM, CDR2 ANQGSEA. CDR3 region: CSVEGRTEQFF. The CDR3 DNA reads TGCAGCGTTGAAGGTAGAACTGAGCAGTTCTTC.

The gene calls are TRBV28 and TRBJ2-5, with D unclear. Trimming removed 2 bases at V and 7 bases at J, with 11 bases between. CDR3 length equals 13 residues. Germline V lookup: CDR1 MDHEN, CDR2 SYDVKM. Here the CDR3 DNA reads TGTGCCAGCAGTTTAGGGTTGAAGGGGACCCAGTACTTC. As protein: CASSLGLKGTQYF.

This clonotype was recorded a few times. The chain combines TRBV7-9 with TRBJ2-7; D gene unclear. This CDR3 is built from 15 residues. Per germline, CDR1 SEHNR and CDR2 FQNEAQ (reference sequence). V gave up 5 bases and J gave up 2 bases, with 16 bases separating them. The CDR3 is CASSNLRSSPYEQYF. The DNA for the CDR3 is TGTGCCAGCAGCAATCTCCGGAGTTCCCCCTACGAGCAGTACTTC.

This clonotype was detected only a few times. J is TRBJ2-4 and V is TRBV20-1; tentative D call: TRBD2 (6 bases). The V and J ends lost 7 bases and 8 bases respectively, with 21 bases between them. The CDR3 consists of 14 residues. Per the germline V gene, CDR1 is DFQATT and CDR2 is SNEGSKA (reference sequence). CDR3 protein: CSGLLDGRSDIQYF. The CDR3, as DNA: TGCAGTGGCCTCCTCGATGGGAGGTCGGACATTCAGTACTTC.

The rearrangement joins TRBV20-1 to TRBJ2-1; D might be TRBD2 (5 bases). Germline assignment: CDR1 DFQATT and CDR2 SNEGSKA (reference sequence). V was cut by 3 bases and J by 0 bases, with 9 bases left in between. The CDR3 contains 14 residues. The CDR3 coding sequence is TGCAGTGCTAGTTTGGGGAGCTCCTACAATGAGCAGTTCTTC. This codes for CSASLGSSYNEQFF.

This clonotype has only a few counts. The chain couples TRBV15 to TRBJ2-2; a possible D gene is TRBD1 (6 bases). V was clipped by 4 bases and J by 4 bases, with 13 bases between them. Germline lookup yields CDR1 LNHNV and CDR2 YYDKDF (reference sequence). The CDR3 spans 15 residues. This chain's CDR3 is CATSKERGGTGELFF. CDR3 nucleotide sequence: TGTGCCACCAGCAAAGAGAGAGGGGGCACCGGGGAGCTGTTTTTT.

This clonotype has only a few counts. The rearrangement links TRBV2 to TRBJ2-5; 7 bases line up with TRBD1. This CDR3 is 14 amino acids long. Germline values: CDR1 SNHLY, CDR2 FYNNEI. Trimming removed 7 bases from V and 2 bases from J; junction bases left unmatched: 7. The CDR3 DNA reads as TGTGCCAGCACCCCGGACAGGACACAAGAGACCCAGTACTTC. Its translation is CASTPDRTQETQYF.

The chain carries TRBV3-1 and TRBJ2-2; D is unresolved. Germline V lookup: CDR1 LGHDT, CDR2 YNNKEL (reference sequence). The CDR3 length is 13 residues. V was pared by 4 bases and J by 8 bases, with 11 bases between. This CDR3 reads CASSPMDGGELFF. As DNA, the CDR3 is TGTGCCAGCAGCCCCATGGACGGGGGGGAGCTGTTTTTT.

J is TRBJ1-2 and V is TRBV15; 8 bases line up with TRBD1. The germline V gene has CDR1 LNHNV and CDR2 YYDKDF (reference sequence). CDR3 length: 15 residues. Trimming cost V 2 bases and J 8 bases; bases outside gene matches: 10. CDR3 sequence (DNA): TGTGCCACCAGCAGACCGGGGACAGGAGATGCGGGCTACACCTTC. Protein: CATSRPGTGDAGYTF.

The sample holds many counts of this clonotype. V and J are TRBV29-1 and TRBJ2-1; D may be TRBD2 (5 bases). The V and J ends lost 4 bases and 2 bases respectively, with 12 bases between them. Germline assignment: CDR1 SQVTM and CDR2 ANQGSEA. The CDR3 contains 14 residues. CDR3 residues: CSVVRTPPYNEQFF. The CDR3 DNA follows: TGCAGCGTTGTACGGACTCCCCCCTACAATGAGCAGTTCTTC.

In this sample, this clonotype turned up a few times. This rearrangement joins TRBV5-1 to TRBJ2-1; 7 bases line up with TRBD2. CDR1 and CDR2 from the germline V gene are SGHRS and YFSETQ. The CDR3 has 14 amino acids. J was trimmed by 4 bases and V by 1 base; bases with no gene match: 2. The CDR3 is CASSLWTRYNEQFF. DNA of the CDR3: TGCGCCAGCAGCTTGTGGACTAGGTACAATGAGCAGTTCTTC.

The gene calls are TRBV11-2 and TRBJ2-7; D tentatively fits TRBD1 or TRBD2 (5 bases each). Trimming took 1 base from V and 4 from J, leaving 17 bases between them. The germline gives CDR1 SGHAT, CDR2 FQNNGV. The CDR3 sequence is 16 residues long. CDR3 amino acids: CASSLGAGRAWYEQYV. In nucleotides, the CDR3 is TGTGCCAGCAGCTTAGGGGCGGGCAGGGCTTGGTACGAGCAGTACGTC.